Here is one T cell receptor beta chain with its context. Its antigen is still unknown. The data derive from a study of cytomegalovirus exposure and HLA in healthy donors. Looking at the study overall: Unique TCRs numbering some 77 million, obtained from HLA-typed donors, made up an early data release. Points from the study as a whole: About 87% or about 30% of the time was how often most TCR beta V segments were productive, according to an earlier analysis. A missense variant in DCLRE1C was later tied to TCR beta V- and J-gene trimming. Through in vitro validation, three CMV-associated chains were shown to be specific for CMV antigens.

Primers: 60 Vbeta forward and 13 Jbeta reverse. Only in-frame clones appear in the TCRdb table, and some are missing; sequencing was by immunoSEQ multiplex PCR. This table lists approximately 110,000 clones. CDR3 length equals 22 residues. The chain has TRBV21-1 and TRBJ1-1. TRBV21-1 is given as a pseudogene. This clonotype was obtained from a middle-aged man in good health and CMV-seronegative. Source material: PBMCs. The CDR3 reads CASSKMMQGKGGSGDLNTEAFF. The CDR3 DNA sequence: TGTGCCAGCAGCAAAATGATGCAGGGAAAGGGAGGGTCGGGAGATTTGAACACTGAAGCTTTCTTT.